This T cell receptor beta chain is drawn from a study of cytomegalovirus exposure and HLA in healthy donors. Findings and caveats of the study: A later analysis showed HLA-associated TCR beta chains outstripping equally common others in clonal expansion.

To note about this clone: Its antigen is currently unknown.

This CDR3 has 15 residues. The germline gives CDR1 MNHNY, CDR2 SVGAGI (reference sequence). The V end was cut by 4 bases, the J end by 2 bases, with 14 bases between. 13 Jbeta primers and 60 Vbeta primers were used for the PCR. As processed by the authors: Later, 65 million to 85 million unique TCR beta chains were counted in an analysis, and some 11 million of them were shared. The assay was immunoSEQ multiplex PCR, and TCRdb's table has in-frame clones only and misses some. Clone size and V and J calls were adopted from that table, with D and trimming inferred from the DNA. This table has 160,000 or so clones, around 83% appearing once.

The TCR sequence derives from a man over 45 in good health and CMV-seropositive. V and J are TRBV6-6 and TRBJ2-5; D is perhaps TRBD1 (6 bases). The sample taken for sequencing was PBMCs. The CDR3 DNA follows: TGTGCCAGCAGTTCCGGGACATCGGGGCAAGAGACCCAGTACTTC. Encoded protein: CASSSGTSGQETQYF.